The clone carrying this T cell receptor (beta chain) was seen a handful of times. The data stem from a study of PD-L1 blockade in urothelial cancer. The V gene's germline CDR1 is KGHSH and CDR2 LQKENI. With 3 bases clipped from V and 5 bases from J, the junction kept 6 bases outside the gene matches. The CDR3 sequence is 16 residues long. Sequencing used immunoSEQ multiplex PCR; TCRdb keeps in-frame clones, though not all of them. The sample shows 35,000 to 45,000 clones, approximately 34% of them seen only once. The rearrangement joins TRBV18 to TRBJ2-2, with TRBD2 matching over 10 bases. The sample was tumor tissue, taken before atezolizumab (anti-PD-L1) treatment. The receptor was isolated from a man aged 60 to 75 with urothelial cancer. CDR3 region: CASSPPGTSVTGELFF. CDR3 in DNA: TGTGCCAGCTCACCCCCCGGGACTAGCGTTACCGGGGAGCTGTTTTTT.